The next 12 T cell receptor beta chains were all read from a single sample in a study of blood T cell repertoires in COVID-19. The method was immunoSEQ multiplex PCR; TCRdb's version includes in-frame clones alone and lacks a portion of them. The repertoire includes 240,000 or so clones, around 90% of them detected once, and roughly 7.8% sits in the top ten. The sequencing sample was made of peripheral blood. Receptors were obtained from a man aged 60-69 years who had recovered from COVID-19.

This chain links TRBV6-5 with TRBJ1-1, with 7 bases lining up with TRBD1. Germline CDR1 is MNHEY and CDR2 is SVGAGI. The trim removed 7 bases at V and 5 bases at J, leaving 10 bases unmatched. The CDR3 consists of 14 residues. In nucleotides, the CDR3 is TGTGCCAGCAACCTACAGGGGTCGGGTACTGAAGCTTTCTTT. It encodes CASNLQGSGTEAFF.

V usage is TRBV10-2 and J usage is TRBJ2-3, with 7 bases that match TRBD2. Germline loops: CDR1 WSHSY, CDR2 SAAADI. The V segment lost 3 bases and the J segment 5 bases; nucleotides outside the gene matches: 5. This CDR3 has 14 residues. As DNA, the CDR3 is TGCGCCAGCAGTGAAGGGAGGGCCGGAGATACGCAGTATTTT. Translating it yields CASSEGRAGDTQYF.

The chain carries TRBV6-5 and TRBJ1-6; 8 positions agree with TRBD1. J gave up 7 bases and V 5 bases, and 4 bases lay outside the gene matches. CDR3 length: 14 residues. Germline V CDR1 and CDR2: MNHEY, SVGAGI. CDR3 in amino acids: CASSRTGSNSPLHF. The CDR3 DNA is TGTGCCAGCAGTAGGACAGGGTCGAATTCACCCCTCCACTTT.

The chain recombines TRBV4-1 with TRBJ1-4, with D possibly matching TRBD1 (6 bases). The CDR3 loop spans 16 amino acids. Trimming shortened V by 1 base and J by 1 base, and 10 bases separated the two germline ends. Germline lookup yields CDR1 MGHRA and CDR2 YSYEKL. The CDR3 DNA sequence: TGCGCCAGCAGCCAAGGGGGCAGGGGAACTAATGAAAAACTGTTTTTT. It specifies CASSQGGRGTNEKLFF.

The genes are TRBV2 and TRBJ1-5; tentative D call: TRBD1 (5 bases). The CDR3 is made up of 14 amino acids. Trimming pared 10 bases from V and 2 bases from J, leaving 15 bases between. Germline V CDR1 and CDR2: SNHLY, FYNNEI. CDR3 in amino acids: CATGGLRGNQPQHF. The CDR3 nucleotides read TGTGCCACGGGGGGACTTCGGGGCAATCAGCCCCAGCATTTT.

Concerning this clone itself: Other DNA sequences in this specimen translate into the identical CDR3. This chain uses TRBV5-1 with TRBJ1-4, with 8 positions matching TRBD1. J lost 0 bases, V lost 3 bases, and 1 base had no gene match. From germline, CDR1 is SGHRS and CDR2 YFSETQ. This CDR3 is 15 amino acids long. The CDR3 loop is CASSSTGATNEKLFF. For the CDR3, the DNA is TGCGCCAGCAGCTCGACAGGGGCAACTAATGAAAAACTGTTTTTT.

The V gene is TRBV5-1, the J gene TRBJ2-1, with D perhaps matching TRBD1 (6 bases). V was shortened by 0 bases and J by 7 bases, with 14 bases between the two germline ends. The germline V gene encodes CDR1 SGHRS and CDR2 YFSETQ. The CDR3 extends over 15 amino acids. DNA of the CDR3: TGCGCCAGCAGCTTGGTGCCAGGGGCGAAGAATGAGCAGTTCTTC. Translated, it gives CASSLVPGAKNEQFF.

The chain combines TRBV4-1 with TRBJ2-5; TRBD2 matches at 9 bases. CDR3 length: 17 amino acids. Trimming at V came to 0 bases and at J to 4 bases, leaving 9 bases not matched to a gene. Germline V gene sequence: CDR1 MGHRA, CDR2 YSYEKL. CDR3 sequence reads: CASSQDPPAGGRETQYF. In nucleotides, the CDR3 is TGCGCCAGCAGCCAAGACCCCCCAGCGGGGGGTCGAGAGACCCAGTACTTC.

CDR3 sequence: CATSGQGVTQYF. The CDR3 DNA reads as TGTGCCACCAGTGGGCAGGGGGTGACCCAGTACTTC. The chain combines TRBV24-1 with TRBJ2-5, with 7 bases that match TRBD1. The trim removed 5 bases at V and 7 bases at J, leaving 3 bases unmatched. CDR3 length: 12 residues. CDR1 is KGHDR, CDR2 SFDVKD, per germline.

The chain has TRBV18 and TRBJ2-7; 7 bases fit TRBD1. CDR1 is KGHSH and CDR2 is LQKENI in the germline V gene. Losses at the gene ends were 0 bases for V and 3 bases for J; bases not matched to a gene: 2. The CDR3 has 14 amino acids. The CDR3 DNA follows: TGTGCCAGCTCACCACCCGACAGGGTCTACGAGCAGTACTTC. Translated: CASSPPDRVYEQYF.

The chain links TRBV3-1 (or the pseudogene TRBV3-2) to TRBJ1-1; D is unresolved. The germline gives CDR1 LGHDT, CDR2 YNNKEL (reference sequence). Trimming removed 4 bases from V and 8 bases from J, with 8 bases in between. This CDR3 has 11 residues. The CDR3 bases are TGTGCCAGCAGCCGAGGGATGGAAGCTTTCTTT. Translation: CASSRGMEAFF.

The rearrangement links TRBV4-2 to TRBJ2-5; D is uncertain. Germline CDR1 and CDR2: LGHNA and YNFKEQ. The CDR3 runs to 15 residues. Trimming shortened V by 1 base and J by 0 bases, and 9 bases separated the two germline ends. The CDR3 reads CASSQGARYQETQYF. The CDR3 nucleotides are TGTGCCAGCAGCCAAGGAGCTAGGTACCAAGAGACCCAGTACTTC.